A single sample is the source of the 14 T cell receptor beta chains below, sequenced in a study of vaccination effects on CD4 cells after COVID-19. Data came from immunoSEQ multiplex PCR; TCRdb stores just in-frame clones and leaves some out. Altogether roughly 36,000 clones are present, 65% to 80% being singletons, with the ten largest covering 2.5% to 3.5%. Following culture for approximately 11 days, CD4+ T cells were isolated. The antigens these receptors bind are not known. Sequenced here: CD4+ T cells from PBMCs cultured without peptide, sampled before COVID-19 vaccination. These receptors originate from a human donor who received a COVID-19 vaccine.

The chain couples TRBV3-1 (or the pseudogene TRBV3-2) to TRBJ2-3; weak D call: TRBD2 (6 bases). From germline, CDR1 is LGHDT and CDR2 YNNKEL (reference sequence). The V and J ends lost 4 bases and 0 bases respectively, with 23 bases between them. The CDR3 is 19 residues long. The CDR3 coding sequence is TGTGCCAGCAGCCCAATCATATCAACTACGGGGACTAGCACAGATACGCAGTATTTT. The encoded protein is CASSPIISTTGTSTDTQYF.

V and J are TRBV18 and TRBJ1-2; D is possibly TRBD1 (6 bases). The V gene's germline CDR1 is KGHSH and CDR2 LQKENI. Trimming took 6 bases from V and 7 from J, leaving 21 bases between them. CDR3 length: 15 amino acids. The CDR3 here is CASSATGTPAGGYTF. The CDR3 region has the DNA TGTGCCAGCTCGGCGACCGGGACACCGGCGGGTGGCTACACCTTC.

The J gene is TRBJ2-1, the V gene TRBV5-4; D may be TRBD2 (5 bases). Trimming took 2 bases from V and 15 from J, leaving 18 bases between them. The CDR3 is 13 residues long. CDR1 is SGHNT, CDR2 YYREEE, per germline (reference sequence). In DNA, the CDR3 is TGTGCCAGCAGCTTAAAAGGACTGGCCGTGGGGTTCTTC. Translated, it gives CASSLKGLAVGFF. The whole variable domain, remainder taken from reference TRBV5-4 and TRBJ2-1, is ETGVTQSPTHLIKTRGQQVTLRCSSQSGHNTVSWYQQALGQGPQFIFQYYREEENGRGNFPPRFSGLQFPNYSSELNVNALELDDSALYLCASSLKGLAVGFFGPGTRLTVL.

The V and J genes are TRBV28 and TRBJ2-5; D possibly uses TRBD1 or TRBD2 (5 bases each). This CDR3 is 14 amino acids long. Trimming removed 3 bases from V and 0 bases from J, with 8 bases in between. CDR1 and CDR2 from the germline V gene are MDHEN and SYDVKM. The CDR3 nucleotides read TGTGCCAGCAGTTTTAGGGGACACCAAGAGACCCAGTACTTC. Translated: CASSFRGHQETQYF.

The rearrangement uses TRBV12-5 and TRBJ1-1, with no clear D. The CDR3 is 15 amino acids. Trimming stripped 1 base from V and 0 bases from J, with 9 bases between. CDR1 is LGHNT, CDR2 FRNRAP, per germline. CDR3 in DNA: TGTGCTAGTGGTTTGGGAGGGTACATGAACACTGAAGCTTTCTTT. This codes for CASGLGGYMNTEAFF.

The chain recombines TRBV4-1 with TRBJ2-4; D gene unclear. Germline V gene lookup returns CDR1 MGHRA and CDR2 YSYEKL. Deletions cut 5 bases from V and 1 base from J, with 12 bases between. CDR3 length: 15 amino acids. Here the CDR3 DNA reads TGCGCCAGCAGCTACCTGGTTAGGGCCAAAAACATTCAGTACTTC. Protein product: CASSYLVRAKNIQYF.

This rearrangement joins TRBV6-5 to TRBJ1-2, with TRBD1 identical over 8 bases. The CDR3 runs to 15 residues. Germline V gene data show CDR1 as MNHEY and CDR2 as SVGAGI. Trimming removed 3 bases from V and 4 bases from J; junction bases left unmatched: 7. The CDR3 region is CASSYSQGAGYGYTF. The CDR3 DNA follows: TGTGCCAGCAGTTATTCCCAGGGGGCGGGCTATGGCTACACCTTC.

The chain carries TRBV28 and TRBJ2-1, with a weak D call TRBD1 (6 bases). The length of the CDR3 is 12 residues. Germline V CDR1 and CDR2: MDHEN, SYDVKM. Between the trimmed V and J ends, which lost 10 bases and 6 bases, there was a span of 13 bases. The CDR3 DNA reads TGTGCCATCTTAACAGGGCCCAATGAGCAGTTCTTC. Its protein product is CAILTGPNEQFF.

J is TRBJ2-1 and V is TRBV7-3, with unresolved D. V lost 3 bases and J lost 5, with 11 bases in between. The CDR3 totals 14 residues. Germline-derived CDR1 and CDR2 are SGHTA and FQGTGA. CDR3 amino acids: CASSLDPLDNEQFF. CDR3 DNA sequence: TGTGCCAGCAGCTTGGACCCCCTGGACAATGAGCAGTTCTTC.

This clone was seen a few times. This chain joins TRBV28 and TRBJ2-7; D tentatively reads TRBD1 or TRBD2 (6 bases each). This CDR3 comprises 12 residues. V gave up 2 bases and J gave up 7 bases, with 9 bases separating them. In germline, CDR1 is MDHEN, CDR2 SYDVKM. CDR3 region: CASSLTGAEQYF. The DNA of the CDR3 is TGTGCCAGCAGTTTAACGGGGGCTGAGCAGTACTTC.

In its sample, this clone was seen once. The rearrangement joins TRBV18 to TRBJ1-2; 7 nucleotides match TRBD1. This CDR3 has 14 residues. Trimming took 1 base from V and 4 from J; bases not matched to a gene: 3. Germline CDR1 KGHSH, CDR2 LQKENI. The CDR3 protein is CASSPRQGGYGYTF. CDR3 DNA sequence: TGTGCCAGCTCACCACGACAGGGAGGCTATGGCTACACCTTC.

The V call is TRBV12-3 or TRBV12-4, the J call TRBJ2-5; D is ambiguous. The CDR3 is made up of 13 amino acids. V shed 1 base and J shed 5 bases, with 8 bases lying between them. The CDR3 DNA sequence: TGTGCCAGCAGTTTAGGTCGCCGGGAGACCCAGTACTTC. Translation gives CASSLGRRETQYF.

The chain recombines TRBV2 with TRBJ1-4, with 8 bases lining up with TRBD1. This CDR3 has 12 residues. Trimming cost V 8 bases and J 6 bases; bases outside gene matches: 2. Germline-derived CDR1 and CDR2 are SNHLY and FYNNEI. As DNA, the CDR3 is TGTGCCAGCGGACAGGGTTATGAAAAACTGTTTTTT. It is translated as CASGQGYEKLFF.

In this sample, this clone turned up a few times. The J gene is TRBJ1-2, the V gene TRBV15; 8 nucleotides align to TRBD1. The CDR3 length is 16 residues. V was clipped by 2 bases and J by 3 bases; unmatched bases: 8. CDR1 LNHNV and CDR2 YYDKDF come from the germline V gene (reference sequence). The CDR3 DNA reads TGTGCCACCAGCAGAAAGGGCCCGGGACAGGACTATGGCTACACCTTC. As protein: CATSRKGPGQDYGYTF.